This T cell receptor (beta chain) was documented in a study of graft-versus-host responses after intestinal transplantation. Study outcomes and limitations: HvG clone declines early post-transplant were associated with peak circulating GvH levels. Where graft-donor T cell macrochimerism was present, patients had high graft-versus-host to host-versus-graft clonal ratios in allografts.

Concerning this clone itself: Its antigen is as yet unknown.

This CDR3 has 16 amino acids. Germline V gives CDR1 SGHNT, CDR2 YYREEE (reference sequence). J was trimmed by 4 bases and V by 5 bases; bases with no gene match: 6. The protocol was immunoSEQ multiplex PCR, while the TCRdb copy is restricted to in-frame clones and leaves out a portion. This table has under 90,000 clones, 80% to 95% appearing once. The TCR sequence derives from a human donor who was the organ donor for an intestinal transplant. The sample in question was unstimulated CD4+ T cells sorted from spleen or lymph node cells, obtained before transplant. This rearrangement joins TRBV5-4 to TRBJ2-3; TRBD2 matches 14 bases. CDR3 residues: CASSPRLAGGPDTQYF. The CDR3 bases are TGTGCCAGCAGTCCTAGACTAGCGGGGGGGCCAGATACGCAGTATTTT.